These 6 T cell receptor beta chains originate from one sample sequenced in a study of blood T cell repertoires in COVID-19. The assay was immunoSEQ multiplex PCR, and TCRdb's table has in-frame clones only and misses some. This table holds 200,000 to 300,000 clones, roughly nine tenths found once. The sequencing sample was made of peripheral blood. The receptor source for this set is a man in his 60s who had recovered from COVID-19.

The chain carries TRBV27 and TRBJ2-7, with 8 bases identical to TRBD1. This CDR3 comprises 16 residues. J gave up 0 bases and V 6 bases, and 10 bases lay outside the gene matches. Germline V lookup: CDR1 MNHEY, CDR2 SMNVEV (reference sequence). CDR3 protein: CASSYQGALSSYEQYF. DNA for the CDR3: TGTGCCAGCAGCTATCAGGGGGCCCTGAGCTCCTACGAGCAGTACTTC.

This rearrangement joins TRBV29-1 to TRBJ2-2, with 9 bases that match TRBD2. The CDR3 is 14 residues long. V gave up 6 bases and J gave up 4 bases; unmatched junction bases: 6. Germline V lookup: CDR1 SQVTM, CDR2 ANQGSEA. The CDR3 sequence: CSVTRLAATGELFF. The CDR3 nucleotides are TGCAGCGTGACCCGACTAGCGGCCACCGGGGAGCTGTTTTTT.

The chain combines TRBV7-7 with TRBJ2-3; TRBD2 agrees at 7 bases. The CDR3 is made up of 16 amino acids. Germline loops: CDR1 SSHAT, CDR2 FNYEAQ (reference sequence). The junction had 6 bases not matched to a gene; V was cut back by 1 base and J by 2 bases. CDR3 bases: TGTGCCAGCAGCTTAGGGGTGCGGGGGAACACAGATACGCAGTATTTT. Translated: CASSLGVRGNTDTQYF.

V usage is TRBV19 and J usage is TRBJ1-5, with 8 bases that match TRBD1. With 3 bases clipped from V and 2 bases from J, the junction kept 3 bases outside the gene matches. This CDR3 is 15 amino acids long. Germline V gene lookup returns CDR1 LNHDA and CDR2 SQIVND (reference sequence). CDR3 in amino acids: CASSIQGAGNQPQHF. CDR3 DNA: TGTGCCAGTAGTATCCAGGGGGCCGGCAATCAGCCCCAGCATTTT.

The chain links TRBV5-1 to TRBJ2-3; 10 bases match TRBD2. With 0 bases clipped from V and 0 bases from J, the junction kept 7 bases outside the gene matches. Germline V CDR1 and CDR2: SGHRS, YFSETQ. This CDR3 contains 18 residues. CDR3 in DNA: TGCGCCAGCAGCTTGGCCCTAGCGGGGGCTCGAAGCACAGATACGCAGTATTTT. This sequence encodes CASSLALAGARSTDTQYF.

V gene TRBV27 combines with J gene TRBJ1-6; 7 bases line up with TRBD1. V lost 2 bases to trimming and J lost 6 bases; unmatched junction nucleotides: 1. The CDR3 length is 14 residues. Germline CDR1 is MNHEY and CDR2 is SMNVEV (reference sequence). The CDR3 reads CASSLGTVNSPLHF. CDR3 coding DNA: TGTGCCAGCAGTTTAGGGACAGTTAATTCACCCCTCCACTTT.